Given below is one T cell receptor beta chain in context. The antigen remains undetermined. TCRdb re-called the 5' RACE reads through MiXCR, storing one row per CDR3 protein. The sample consists of fewer than 500,000 distinct CDR3 sequences, roughly 25% of them appearing once. This sample was included in a study of CD8 T cells in ankylosing spondylitis. Study conclusions and caveats: One TCR beta motif, made up of 7 or 8 highly homologous variants, appeared characteristic of ankylosing spondylitis blood. Clones linked to the disease showed a CD8+ phenotype. They occurred at relatively low frequencies in peripheral blood.

The V end was cut by 0 bases, the J end by 1 base, with 6 bases between. CDR1 and CDR2 from the germline V gene are LGHNA and YNFKEQ. CDR3 length: 14 residues. What was sequenced was blood, either unsorted or a sorted T cell fraction (not recorded which). This TCR was recovered from a male donor with ankylosing spondylitis. J is TRBJ2-5 and V is TRBV4-2, with no clear D. The CDR3 region is CASSQDASQETQYF. For the CDR3, the DNA is TGTGCCAGCAGCCAAGATGCTAGCCAAGAGACCCAGTACTTC.